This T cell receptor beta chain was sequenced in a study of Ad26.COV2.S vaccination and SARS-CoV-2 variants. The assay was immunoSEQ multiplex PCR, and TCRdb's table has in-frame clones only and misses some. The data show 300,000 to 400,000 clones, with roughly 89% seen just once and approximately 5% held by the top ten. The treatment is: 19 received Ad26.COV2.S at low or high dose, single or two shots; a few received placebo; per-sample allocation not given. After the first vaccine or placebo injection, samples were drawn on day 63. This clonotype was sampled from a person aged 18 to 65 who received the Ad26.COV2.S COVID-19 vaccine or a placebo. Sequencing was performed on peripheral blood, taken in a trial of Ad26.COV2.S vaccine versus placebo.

The CDR3 region is CASSPGGSTEAFF. CDR3 coding DNA: TGTGCCAGCAGCCCGGGGGGGAGCACTGAAGCTTTCTTT. The chain joins TRBV7-9 to TRBJ1-1; the D gene is possibly TRBD1 (5 bases). Per germline, CDR1 SEHNR and CDR2 FQNEAQ (reference sequence). This CDR3 is 13 amino acids long. V was shortened by 5 bases and J by 4 bases, with 11 bases between the two germline ends.